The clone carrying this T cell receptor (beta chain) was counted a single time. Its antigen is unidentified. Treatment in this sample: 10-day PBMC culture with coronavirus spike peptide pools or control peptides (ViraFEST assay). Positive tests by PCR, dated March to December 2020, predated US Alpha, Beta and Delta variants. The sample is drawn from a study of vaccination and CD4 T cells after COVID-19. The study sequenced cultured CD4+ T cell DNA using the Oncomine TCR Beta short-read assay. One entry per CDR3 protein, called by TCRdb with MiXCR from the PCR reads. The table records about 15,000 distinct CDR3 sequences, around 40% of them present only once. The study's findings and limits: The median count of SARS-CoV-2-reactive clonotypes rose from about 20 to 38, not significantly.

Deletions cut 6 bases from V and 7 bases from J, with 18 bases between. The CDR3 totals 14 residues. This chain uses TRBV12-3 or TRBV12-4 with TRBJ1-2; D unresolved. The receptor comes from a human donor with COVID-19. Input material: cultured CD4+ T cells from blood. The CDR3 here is CASSSRLGFRGYTF. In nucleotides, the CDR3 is TGTGCCAGCAGCAGCCGCCTTGGGTTTCGTGGCTACACCTTC.